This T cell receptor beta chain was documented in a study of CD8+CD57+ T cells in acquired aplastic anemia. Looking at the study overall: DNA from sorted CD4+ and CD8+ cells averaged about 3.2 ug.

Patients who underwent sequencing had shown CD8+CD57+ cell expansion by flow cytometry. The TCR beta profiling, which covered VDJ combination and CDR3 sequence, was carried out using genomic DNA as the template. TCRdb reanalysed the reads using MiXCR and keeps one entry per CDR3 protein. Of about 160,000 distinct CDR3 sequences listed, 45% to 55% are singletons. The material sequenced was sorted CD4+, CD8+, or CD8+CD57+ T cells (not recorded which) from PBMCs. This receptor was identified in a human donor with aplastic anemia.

The CDR3: CASFSGQLSTDTQYF. The CDR3, as DNA: TGTGCCAGTTTTTCGGGGCAGCTTAGCACAGATACGCAGTATTTT. The chain links TRBV2 to TRBJ2-3, with D possibly being TRBD1 or TRBD2 (5 bases each). This CDR3 comprises 15 residues. Germline V CDR1 and CDR2: SNHLY, FYNNEI. The V and J ends lost 9 bases and 0 bases respectively, with 16 bases between them.